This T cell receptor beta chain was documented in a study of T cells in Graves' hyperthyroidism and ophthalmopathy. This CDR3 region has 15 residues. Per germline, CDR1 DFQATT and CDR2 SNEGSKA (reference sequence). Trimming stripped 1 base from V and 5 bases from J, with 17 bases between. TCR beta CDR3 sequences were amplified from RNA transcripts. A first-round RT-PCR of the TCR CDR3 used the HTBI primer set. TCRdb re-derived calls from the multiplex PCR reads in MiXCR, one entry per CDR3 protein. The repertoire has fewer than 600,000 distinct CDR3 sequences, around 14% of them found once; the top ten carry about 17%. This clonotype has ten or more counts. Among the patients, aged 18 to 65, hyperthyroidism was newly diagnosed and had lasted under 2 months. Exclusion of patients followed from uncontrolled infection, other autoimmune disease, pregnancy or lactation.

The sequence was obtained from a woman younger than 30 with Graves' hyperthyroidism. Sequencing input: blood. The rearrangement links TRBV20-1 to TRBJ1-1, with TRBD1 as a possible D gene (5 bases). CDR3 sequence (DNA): TGCAGTGCTAGAGTTGAGGGACTATCCGGGACTGAAGCTTTCTTT. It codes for CSARVEGLSGTEAFF.